The 3 T cell receptor beta chains in this list originate from one sample, sequenced in a study of CD8 T cell repertoires and HIV-1 epitope variants. Produced via immunoSEQ multiplex PCR; TCRdb's table is partial and in-frame only. Of 6,000 or so clones listed, less than 70% are singletons. Their target antigens are unknown. The sample consisted of cultured CD8+ T cells derived from PBMCs. The receptors originated from a male donor with HIV.

V is TRBV10-3 and J is TRBJ1-2; tentatively, D is TRBD1 (6 bases). Germline CDR1 and CDR2: ENHRY and SYGVKD. CDR3 size: 13 residues. Trimming removed 7 bases at V and 8 bases at J, with 17 bases between. The CDR3 DNA follows: TGTGCCATCATCATTCCACAGGGTAACGGCTACACCTTC. Translated, it gives CAIIIPQGNGYTF.

The V call is TRBV7-7, the J call TRBJ2-1; D unresolved. Trimming took 1 base from V and 0 from J, leaving 7 bases between them. This CDR3 has 15 amino acids. Germline lookup yields CDR1 SSHAT and CDR2 FNYEAQ (reference sequence). CDR3 bases: TGTGCCAGCAGCTTAGATATGAGCTCCTACAATGAGCAGTTCTTC. Its translation: CASSLDMSSYNEQFF.

This clone was observed a single time. The chain joins TRBV11-2 to TRBJ2-5, with TRBD1 identical over 11 bases. Judging by the DNA end, TRBJ2-7 fits better; the J call may be wrong. From germline, CDR1 is SGHAT and CDR2 FQNNGV. The CDR3 contains 13 residues. The CDR3 region has the DNA TGTGCCAGCAGCTACGGGACAGGGGGCGAGCAGTACTTC. This encodes CASSYGTGGEQYF.